This T cell receptor (beta chain) derives from a study of CD8+CD57+ T cells in acquired aplastic anemia (dated by TCRdb to the late 2010s). A note on the overall study: On average, sorted CD4+ and CD8+ cells yielded 3.2 ug of extracted DNA, with a range of 0.2 to 27.4 ug. Mean read counts for healthy donor samples were some 10 million for CD4+ cells and about 12 million for CD8+ cells. Study-level results and caveats: Between patients and healthy controls, no significant difference in CD8+ Simpson's diversity was found (P=0.060). About 28 CD8+ CDR3 sequences were found in both patients and controls but appeared to be highly expressed in patients and within the immunodominant clones of the patients.

In this study, sorted CD4+ and CD8+ T cells from the blood of healthy subjects and of severe aplastic anemia patients had their TCR repertoires deep-sequenced. Ficoll-Paque density gradient centrifugation was used to isolate peripheral blood mononuclear cells. Before DNA extraction, CD4+ and CD8+ T cells were sorted with FACS or magnetic beads. This clonotype has a handful of counts. The clone's antigen remains unknown. The sample holds no much larger clone one base away, and base qualities are not on file. Profiling of TCR beta VDJ combinations and CDR3 sequences used genomic DNA as the template. TCR repertoire sequencing was run on an Illumina HiSeq 2000. Per the source publication's procedure: Repertoires were assessed using TRBV/TRBJ rearrangement plots, CDR3 size and DJ length profiles, and Simpson's diversity index. The most abundant DNA sequence in the deep sequencing data was defined as the immunodominant clone. CDR3 amino acid sequences were checked for sharing between subjects and were compared against published repertoires and the VDJdb database. The public reads were quality trimmed at Q25 with fastp and then assembled into clones with MiXCR by TCRdb, keeping productive beta chains. A single entry per CDR3 protein holds the most common genes and DNA from its merged rows. TCRdb's processing, not the authors', yielded these V and J calls. The sample table lists a few hundred thousand distinct CDR3 sequences, approximately 57% of them with a count of one. The ten largest clones take up 25% to 30% of the sample.

V was cut back by 1 base and J by 3 bases, leaving a gap of 19 bases between them. The CDR3 runs 18 residues from the cysteine to the phenylalanine. The only DNA kept is the CDR3, 54 bases in frame from the first base. CDR1 and CDR2, looked up from the germline V gene (reference sequence), are DFQATT and SNEGSKA. This clonotype was obtained from a human donor in good health. Recombination connected TRBV20-1 to TRBJ1-6; the D segment cannot be called with confidence. The source material was sorted CD4+, CD8+, or CD8+CD57+ T cells (not recorded which) from PBMCs. The DNA reads as follows: TGCAGTGCTAGAGTTTGGGGTTTCTACCTTAACTATAATTCACCCCTCCACTTT. Its product reads: CSARVWGFYLNYNSPLHF.